The 15 T cell receptor beta chains listed next were all sequenced from one sample in a study of T-cell memory formation after mild COVID-19. One entry per CDR3 protein, called by TCRdb with MiXCR from the 5' RACE reads. Among 110,000 to 150,000 distinct CDR3 sequences listed, more than 13% were seen once. Specimen: PBMCs or a T cell subset sorted from them (not recorded which). The receptors here all came from an adult woman who had mild COVID-19 (a few samples of this study predate the infection). Cell type and time point are not known.

This clonotype showed up just a few times. The genes are TRBV24-1 and TRBJ1-1; D is uncertain. V was pared by 4 bases and J by 3 bases, with 8 bases between. Germline CDR1 reads KGHDR; CDR2 reads SFDVKD. The length of the CDR3 is 13 residues. CDR3 sequence reads: CATSDPRDTEAFF. The CDR3 DNA sequence: TGTGCCACCAGTGACCCCCGTGACACTGAAGCTTTCTTT.

The J gene is TRBJ1-1, the V gene TRBV6-6; D call uncertain. Trimming took 6 bases from V and 5 from J, leaving 10 bases between them. Germline CDR1 MNHNY, CDR2 SVGAGI (reference sequence). The CDR3 is 12 residues long. DNA for the CDR3: TGTGCCAGCAGCCTCTCGGGGACTGAAGCTTTCTTT. Protein: CASSLSGTEAFF.

V is TRBV4-2 and J is TRBJ2-3, with 11 bases that match TRBD2. Germline V CDR1 and CDR2: LGHNA, YNFKEQ. After removal of 2 bases from V and 1 base from J, the junction contained 8 bases not matched to a gene. CDR3 length: 18 residues. The CDR3 protein is CASSQTLAGELGTDTQYF. CDR3 bases: TGTGCCAGCAGCCAAACACTAGCGGGAGAGCTTGGCACAGATACGCAGTATTTT.

In this sample, this clonotype turned up a few times. The rearrangement links TRBV9 to TRBJ1-1; tentatively, D is TRBD1 (6 bases). V was pared by 3 bases and J by 1 base, with 13 bases between. CDR3 length: 15 amino acids. Per the germline V gene, CDR1 is SGDLS and CDR2 is YYNGEE. CDR3 bases: TGTGCCAGCAGCGAATCAGGGGCTGGGAACACTGAAGCTTTCTTT. This sequence encodes CASSESGAGNTEAFF. Complete variable domain (other parts from reference TRBV9 and TRBJ1-1): DSGVTQTPKHLITATGQRVTLRCSPRSGDLSVYWYQQSLDQGLQFLIQYYNGEERAKGNILERFSAQQFPDLHSELNLSSLELGDSALYFCASSESGAGNTEAFFGQGTRLTVV.

This chain uses TRBV4-1 with TRBJ1-1; D might be TRBD1 (6 bases). The V end was cut by 1 base, the J end by 2 bases, with 8 bases between. CDR3 size: 14 residues. Looked up from germline, CDR1 is MGHRA and CDR2 is YSYEKL. The CDR3 DNA reads TGCGCCAGCAGCCAAGGGACAGTCAACACTGAAGCTTTCTTT. It specifies CASSQGTVNTEAFF.

This clonotype has more than one count but fewer than ten. The V call is TRBV4-1, the J call TRBJ2-7, with D possibly TRBD1 on 5 matching bases. This CDR3 has 15 amino acids. CDR1 MGHRA and CDR2 YSYEKL come from the germline V gene. The V end was cut by 0 bases, the J end by 3 bases, with 12 bases between. Here the CDR3 DNA reads TGCGCCAGCAGCCAAGAGTGGCAGGGAATCTACGAGCAGTACTTC. This sequence encodes CASSQEWQGIYEQYF.

This chain connects TRBV7-9 to TRBJ2-7; D is ambiguous. Germline V gene data show CDR1 as SEHNR and CDR2 as FQNEAQ (reference sequence). V shed 4 bases and J shed 4 bases, with 14 bases lying between them. The CDR3 has 14 amino acids. The chain's CDR3 is CASSSSPGPYEQYF. The CDR3 coding sequence is TGTGCCAGCAGCTCCTCTCCGGGTCCTTACGAGCAGTACTTC.

This sequence joins TRBV7-6 and TRBJ2-7; 7 nucleotides match TRBD2. CDR3 size: 14 residues. The V and J ends lost 0 bases and 6 bases, in that order; junction bases with no gene match: 5. CDR1 and CDR2 (germline): SGHVS, FNYEAQ. The CDR3: CASSLAGGPLEQYF. Here the CDR3 DNA reads TGTGCCAGCAGCTTAGCGGGAGGGCCCCTCGAGCAGTACTTC.

This clonotype was seen more than once but under ten times. The chain employs TRBV4-2 and TRBJ1-1; D remains unclear. CDR3 size: 13 residues. V gave up 0 bases and J gave up 7 bases, with 9 bases separating them. Germline V gene sequence: CDR1 LGHNA, CDR2 YNFKEQ. The CDR3, as DNA: TGTGCCAGCAGCCAAGAACCGGTCGATGAAGCTTTCTTT. It specifies CASSQEPVDEAFF.

The chain has TRBV3-1 and TRBJ1-1; D gene uncertain. Deletions cut 5 bases from V and 0 bases from J, with 10 bases between. Germline V gene lookup returns CDR1 LGHDT and CDR2 YNNKEL (reference sequence). The CDR3 runs to 14 residues. CDR3 amino acids: CASSFRTLNTEAFF. CDR3 DNA sequence: TGTGCCAGCAGCTTTAGGACCTTGAACACTGAAGCTTTCTTT.

This clonotype showed up just a few times. This chain uses TRBV30 with TRBJ1-5; possibly TRBD1 for D (6 bases). This CDR3 is built from 15 residues. Between the trimmed V and J ends, which lost 2 bases and 0 bases, there was a span of 11 bases. Germline values: CDR1 GTSNPN, CDR2 SVGIG (reference sequence). The CDR3 sequence is CAWSPGTNSNQPQHF. The DNA of the CDR3 is TGTGCCTGGAGTCCCGGGACAAATAGCAATCAGCCCCAGCATTTT. The full variable domain, its missing parts supplied by reference TRBV30 and TRBJ1-5, is SQTIHQWPATLVQPVGSPLSLECTVEGTSNPNLYWYRQAAGRGLQLLFYSVGIGQISSEVPQNLSASRPQDRQFILSSKKLLLSDSGFYLCAWSPGTNSNQPQHFGDGTRLSIL.

The V call is TRBV4-2, the J call TRBJ2-5, with 7 bases fitting TRBD2. V shed 0 bases and J 5 bases; nucleotides not matched to a gene: 9. Germline V lookup: CDR1 LGHNA, CDR2 YNFKEQ. There are 16 residues in the CDR3. The DNA for the CDR3 is TGTGCCAGCAGCCAAGATGATGCGGGAGAGGGGGAGACCCAGTACTTC. Amino acids: CASSQDDAGEGETQYF.

This clonotype was counted a few times. V usage is TRBV20-1 and J usage is TRBJ2-5; 13 bases map to TRBD2. The CDR3 has 18 amino acids. Trimming took 4 bases from V and 2 from J; bases not matched to a gene: 13. From germline, CDR1 is DFQATT and CDR2 SNEGSKA (reference sequence). DNA of the CDR3: TGCAGTGCTACCGGACTAGCGGGAGCGCCGGAACCTCAAGAGACCCAGTACTTC. Translating it yields CSATGLAGAPEPQETQYF.

This clonotype was picked up a small number of times. This CDR3 reads CASSLGTSALYNEQFF. CDR3 in DNA: TGTGCCAGCAGCTTAGGTACTAGCGCTCTCTACAATGAGCAGTTCTTC. This chain uses TRBV7-8 with TRBJ2-1; 7 bases match TRBD2. Germline V lookup: CDR1 SGHVS, CDR2 FQNEAQ. V shed 1 base, J shed 3 bases, and the junction held 6 bases outside the gene matches. The length of the CDR3 is 16 residues.

This clonotype was counted a few times. This chain joins TRBV24-1 and TRBJ2-7; D gene ambiguous. Per the germline V gene, CDR1 is KGHDR and CDR2 is SFDVKD. The CDR3 is made up of 13 amino acids. Trimming left V 10 bases short and J 2 bases short, with 14 bases between. The chain's CDR3 is CATSIGETYEQYF. The CDR3 bases are TGTGCCACTTCGATCGGCGAGACCTACGAGCAGTACTTC.